The table lists the clone carrying this T cell receptor (beta chain) with a count of one. Its antigen is unidentified. Both 60 Vbeta primers and 13 Jbeta primers went into the PCR. TCRdb's table, derived via immunoSEQ multiplex PCR, lists solely in-frame clones and lacks some. The sample lists fewer than 150,000 clones, 65% to 85% occurring once. These data originate in a study of cytomegalovirus exposure and HLA in healthy donors. The CDR3 covers 16 residues. V lost 1 base and J 1 base, leaving 10 bases between the germline ends. The germline V gene encodes CDR1 LGHNA and CDR2 YSLEER. Points from the study as a whole: Later work found most CMV-associated TCR beta chains apparently HLA-restricted. About 87% or about 30% of the time was how often most TCR beta V segments were productive, according to an earlier analysis. Later analysis suggested links between common viral pathogens and several top significant clusters. Reports indicate that TCR beta sequences accurately predicted the HLA-A and HLA-B alleles of most subjects.

V gene TRBV4-3 combines with J gene TRBJ2-2; a weak D match, TRBD2 (6 bases). The specimen sequenced was PBMCs. The clonotype originates from a man in his forties or fifties in good health and CMV-seronegative. The CDR3 DNA is TGCGCCAGCAGCCAAGTAGGGACTCGGAACACCGGGGAGCTGTTTTTT. Amino acid sequence: CASSQVGTRNTGELFF.